The clone carrying this TCR beta chain has a handful of counts. Antigen unknown. This sample was taken from a study of T-cell memory formation after mild COVID-19. Regarding the study as a whole: Day 15 to 85 contracting clones showed balanced CD4/CD8; later expanders leaned CD4+.

The CDR3 has 15 amino acids. The junction had 5 bases not matched to a gene; V was cut back by 5 bases and J by 0 bases. Germline CDR1 is SEHNR and CDR2 is FQNEAQ (reference sequence). TCRdb recomputed calls from the 5' RACE reads with MiXCR, one row per CDR3 protein. In the table there are 470,000 or so distinct CDR3 sequences, around a quarter of which are singletons. The chain carries TRBV7-9 and TRBJ1-1; 8 nucleotides line up with TRBD1. The sample comprised PBMCs or a T cell subset sorted from them (not recorded which). The sequence came from an adult woman who had mild COVID-19 (a few samples of this study predate the infection). Cell type and time point are not known. The CDR3 loop reads CASSPWTGMNTEAFF. The CDR3 DNA reads TGTGCCAGCAGCCCTTGGACAGGGATGAACACTGAAGCTTTCTTT.